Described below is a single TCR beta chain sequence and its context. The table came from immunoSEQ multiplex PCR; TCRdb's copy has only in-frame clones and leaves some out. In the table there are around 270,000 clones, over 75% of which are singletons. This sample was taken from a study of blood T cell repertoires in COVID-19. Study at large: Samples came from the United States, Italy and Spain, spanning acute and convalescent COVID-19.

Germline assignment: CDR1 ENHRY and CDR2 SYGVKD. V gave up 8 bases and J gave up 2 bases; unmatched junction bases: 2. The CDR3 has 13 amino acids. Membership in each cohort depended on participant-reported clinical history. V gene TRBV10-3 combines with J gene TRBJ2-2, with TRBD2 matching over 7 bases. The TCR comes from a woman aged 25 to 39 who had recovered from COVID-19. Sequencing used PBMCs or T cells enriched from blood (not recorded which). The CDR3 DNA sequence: TGTGCCATCCGGGGGGTTAACACCGGGGAGCTGTTTTTT. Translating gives CAIRGVNTGELFF.